This T cell receptor (beta chain) originates from a study of cytomegalovirus exposure and HLA in healthy donors. Study-wide background: Samples from HLA-typed donors yielded around 85 million unique TCRs in an early data release.

With 60 Vbeta and 13 Jbeta primers, the PCR was carried out. TCRdb's copy holds only in-frame clones and misses some; the assay was immunoSEQ multiplex PCR. The data show around 150,000 clones, with nearly 80% seen just once and 0.95% to 1.4% held by the top ten. General study points: According to a later analysis, donors in an Asian-associated ancestry cluster reportedly had fewer N-insertions than the roughly 630-donor mean. Trimming of TCR beta V- and J-genes showed a link, identified in a later analysis, to a missense DCLRE1C variant. Both high specificity and high sensitivity reportedly marked the classifier's diagnosis of cytomegalovirus status.

This clone was seen more than once but under ten times. Its antigen is not known. Sequencing was performed on PBMCs. The receptor comes from a male donor in good health and CMV-seronegative.

This CDR3 reads CAISESGGKYEKLFF. CDR3 nucleotide sequence: TGTGCCATCAGTGAGTCCGGGGGGAAGTATGAAAAACTGTTTTTT. This chain connects TRBV10-3 to TRBJ1-4, with a possible D match to TRBD1 (5 bases). The V end lost 0 bases, the J end lost 6 bases, and 11 bases lay between the germline ends. The CDR3 runs 15 residues. The germline V gene encodes CDR1 ENHRY and CDR2 SYGVKD.